This T cell receptor beta chain originates from a study of T cells in Graves' hyperthyroidism and ophthalmopathy. Study-wide results and limits: Most clonotypes expanded in thyroid above 0.001 were likewise present in blood.

TCR beta CDR3 sequences were amplified from RNA transcripts. HTBI primers were the set used in a first-round RT-PCR of the TCR CDR3. TCRdb itself ran the multiplex PCR reads through MiXCR, one entry per CDR3 protein. This sample carries around 440,000 distinct CDR3 sequences, around 16% of them seen once, and the ten largest clones take just under 8%. The sample holds many counts of this clonotype. What it binds is unknown. Each diagnosis was grounded in clinical symptoms, serum thyroxine and TRAb, thyroid ultrasound, and orbital computed tomography. The V segment lost 4 bases and the J segment 9 bases; nucleotides outside the gene matches: 3. The germline V gene has CDR1 LGHDT and CDR2 YNNKEL (reference sequence). This CDR3 spans 14 amino acids.

The chain has TRBV3-1 and TRBJ2-1; 13 bases agree with TRBD2. This TCR was sampled from a woman between 18 and 29 years old with Graves' hyperthyroidism. Sequencing was carried out using blood. The CDR3 DNA follows: TGTGCCAGCAGCCGGACTAGCGGGAGTACTGAGCAGTTCTTC. Translation gives CASSRTSGSTEQFF.